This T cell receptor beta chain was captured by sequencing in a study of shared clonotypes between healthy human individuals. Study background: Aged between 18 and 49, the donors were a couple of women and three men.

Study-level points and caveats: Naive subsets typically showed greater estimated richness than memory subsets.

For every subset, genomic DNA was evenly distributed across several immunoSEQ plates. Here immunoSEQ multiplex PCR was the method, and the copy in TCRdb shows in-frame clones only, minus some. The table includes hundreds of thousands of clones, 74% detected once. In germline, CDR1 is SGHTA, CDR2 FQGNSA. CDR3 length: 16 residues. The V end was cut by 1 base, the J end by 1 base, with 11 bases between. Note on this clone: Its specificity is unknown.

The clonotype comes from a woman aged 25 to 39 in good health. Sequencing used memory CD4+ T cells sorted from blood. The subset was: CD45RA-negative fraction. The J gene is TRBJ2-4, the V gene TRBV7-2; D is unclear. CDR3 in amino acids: CASSLVTLGAKNIQYF. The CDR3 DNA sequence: TGTGCCAGCAGCTTAGTAACGCTCGGGGCCAAAAACATTCAGTACTTC.